One sample yielded the 18 T cell receptor beta chains listed below, sequenced in a study of T cell responses to AZD1222 COVID-19 vaccine. Assay used: immunoSEQ multiplex PCR; TCRdb lists only in-frame clones, some missing. Seen here are roughly 140,000 clones, 75% to 95% observed once, and the top ten hold more than 3%. Material: peripheral blood, obtained 28 days after the second AZD1222 dose. These receptors were taken from an adult who received the AZD1222 COVID-19 vaccine.

This rearrangement joins TRBV24-1 to TRBJ1-2; a possible D gene is TRBD1 (5 bases). Germline CDR1 is KGHDR and CDR2 is SFDVKD. Trimming pared 8 bases from V and 4 bases from J, leaving 16 bases between. CDR3 size: 14 residues. This CDR3 is CATKPPQGSYGYTF. CDR3 DNA sequence: TGTGCCACCAAACCCCCTCAGGGATCCTATGGCTACACCTTC.

The chain uses TRBV30 and TRBJ1-4; no clear D. The CDR3 runs 12 residues. Looked up from germline, CDR1 is GTSNPN and CDR2 is SVGIG (reference sequence). V gave up 4 bases and J gave up 7 bases, with 10 bases separating them. Here the CDR3 reads CAWTLGGEKLFF. CDR3 sequence (DNA): TGTGCCTGGACCCTTGGTGGTGAAAAACTGTTTTTT.

This rearrangement joins TRBV6-1 to TRBJ1-5; 8 positions agree with TRBD1. The germline gives CDR1 MNHNS, CDR2 SASEGT. The CDR3 has 14 amino acids. V trimming: 1 base; J trimming: 4 bases; junction bases outside the gene matches: 0. The CDR3 region is CASSEGDRNQPQHF. The CDR3 DNA follows: TGTGCCAGCAGTGAAGGGGACAGGAATCAGCCCCAGCATTTT.

The chain combines TRBV18 with TRBJ2-5; D is ambiguous. The CDR3 spans 12 residues. CDR1 and CDR2 from the germline V gene are KGHSH and LQKENI. The germline V and J ends were trimmed by 6 bases and 1 base, with 6 bases remaining between them. The CDR3 spells CASSDTQETQYF. The CDR3 DNA follows: TGTGCCAGCTCCGACACCCAAGAGACCCAGTACTTC.

V is TRBV7-9 and J is TRBJ1-6; D ambiguous. This CDR3 region has 15 residues. CDR1 is SEHNR and CDR2 is FQNEAQ in the germline V gene (reference sequence). V lost 5 bases and J 2 bases, leaving 10 bases between the germline ends. The CDR3: CASSAQYPYNSPLHF. The DNA for the CDR3 is TGTGCCAGCAGCGCCCAGTACCCCTATAATTCACCCCTCCACTTT.

With regard to this clone: One end of the junction varies from germline; a read error may be responsible. The chain carries TRBV3-1 (or the pseudogene TRBV3-2) and TRBJ2-1, with D perhaps given as TRBD1 or TRBD2 (5 bases each). Looked up from germline, CDR1 is LGHDT and CDR2 is YNNKEL (reference sequence). This CDR3 has 11 amino acids. The CDR3 nucleotides read TGTGCCAGCAGCCAATTGGGGGTGTCGATCTTC. It encodes CASSQLGVSIF.

The sample holds one count of this clone. This sequence joins TRBV12-3 or TRBV12-4 and TRBJ1-2; 9 bases are a match to TRBD1. The CDR3 has 13 amino acids. V dropped 6 bases and J dropped 5; count of bases not matched to a gene: 4. In DNA form, the CDR3 reads TGTGCCAGCAGCACGGGACAGGGATATGGCTACACCTTC. Protein: CASSTGQGYGYTF.

The genes are TRBV27 and TRBJ1-5; no definite D call. V was shortened by 3 bases and J by 7 bases, with 10 bases between the two germline ends. The CDR3 totals 13 residues. CDR1 MNHEY and CDR2 SMNVEV come from the germline V gene (reference sequence). The CDR3 reads CASSLTLSQPQHF. The CDR3 coding sequence is TGTGCCAGCAGTTTGACGTTAAGCCAGCCCCAGCATTTT.

The V gene is TRBV7-9, the J gene TRBJ2-1, with TRBD2 identical over 7 bases. Germline CDR1 SEHNR, CDR2 FQNEAQ (reference sequence). This CDR3 region has 14 residues. V lost 2 bases, J lost 3 bases, and 1 base stayed unmatched. This CDR3 reads CASSLSGNYNEQFF. The CDR3 DNA sequence: TGTGCCAGCAGCTTAAGCGGGAACTACAATGAGCAGTTCTTC.

The chain combines TRBV19 with TRBJ1-2; 8 nucleotides match TRBD1. This CDR3 is 13 amino acids long. V trimming: 8 bases; J trimming: 5 bases; junction bases outside the gene matches: 7. Per the germline V gene, CDR1 is LNHDA and CDR2 is SQIVND (reference sequence). The CDR3 region is CASQGALRYGYTF. CDR3 sequence (DNA): TGTGCCAGTCAGGGGGCGCTGAGGTATGGCTACACCTTC.

The gene calls are TRBV18 and TRBJ2-2, with unresolved D. Trimming took off 6 bases at V and 4 bases at J, with 6 bases between the two ends. Germline assignment: CDR1 KGHSH and CDR2 LQKENI. The length of the CDR3 is 12 residues. CDR3 protein: CASSRVTGELFF. In DNA form, the CDR3 reads TGTGCCAGCTCTCGGGTCACCGGGGAGCTGTTTTTT.

This clone was found once. V and J are TRBV21-1 and TRBJ2-5; the table's D call TRBD2 went unverified against the DNA. TRBV21-1 corresponds to a pseudogene. There are 12 residues in the CDR3. The CDR3 region is CASPGGRETQYF. In nucleotides, the CDR3 is TGTGCCAGCCCGGGAGGGCGGGAGACCCAGTACTTC.

This rearrangement joins TRBV5-1 to TRBJ1-2; 8 nucleotides line up with TRBD1. The CDR3 length is 18 residues. Germline loops: CDR1 SGHRS, CDR2 YFSETQ. Trimming removed 4 bases from V and 1 base from J; junction bases left unmatched: 15. The CDR3 here is CASSPEAGGLLFNYGYTF. In DNA form, the CDR3 reads TGCGCCAGCAGCCCTGAGGCAGGGGGCTTGCTCTTTAACTATGGCTACACCTTC.

The J gene is TRBJ2-3, the V gene TRBV5-1; D unclear. Germline V gene sequence: CDR1 SGHRS, CDR2 YFSETQ. This CDR3 spans 17 amino acids. V was shortened by 1 base and J by 0 bases, with 15 bases between the two germline ends. In nucleotides, the CDR3 is TGCGCCAGCAGCTTGTCGACGATGAGGTCCAGCACAGATACGCAGTATTTT. It yields the protein CASSLSTMRSSTDTQYF.

In this sample, this clone turned up a few times. J is TRBJ2-2 and V is TRBV19, with 10 positions matching TRBD1. Germline CDR1 and CDR2: LNHDA and SQIVND (reference sequence). CDR3 length: 14 amino acids. Trimming cost V 8 bases and J 4 bases; bases outside gene matches: 4. This chain's CDR3 is CASGGTGVTGELFF. CDR3 bases: TGTGCCAGTGGAGGGACAGGGGTCACCGGGGAGCTGTTTTTT.

The genes are TRBV21-1 and TRBJ1-2. TRBV21-1 is termed a pseudogene. CDR3 size: 16 residues. In nucleotides, the CDR3 is TGTGCCAGCAGCAAAGTACGGACTCGAAGGGTCTATGGCTACACCTTC. Residues: CASSKVRTRRVYGYTF.

The chain links TRBV19 to TRBJ2-3, with D perhaps TRBD2 (6 bases). The CDR3 contains 15 residues. V gave up 5 bases and J gave up 2 bases, with 14 bases separating them. Germline CDR1 is LNHDA and CDR2 is SQIVND (reference sequence). In DNA form, the CDR3 reads TGTGCCAGTAGTCAGTATAGCGGAACCACAGATACGCAGTATTTT. Translated: CASSQYSGTTDTQYF.

This clone appeared a single time. V usage is TRBV18 and J usage is TRBJ1-1; no clear D gene. Germline-derived CDR1 and CDR2 are KGHSH and LQKENI. The V and J ends lost 2 bases and 7 bases respectively, with 5 bases between them. The CDR3 runs 11 residues. As DNA, the CDR3 is TGTGCCAGCTCACCAAAGGTTGAAGCTTTCTTT. Translated, it gives CASSPKVEAFF. Full variable domain (remainder filled in from reference TRBV18 and TRBJ1-1): NAGVMQNPRHLVRRRGQEARLRCSPMKGHSHVYWYRQLPEEGLKFMVYLQKENIIDESGMPKERFSAEFPKEGPSILRIQQVVRGDSAAYFCASSPKVEAFFGQGTRLTVV.